Sequencing of this TCR beta chain was carried out in a study of T cell changes during pregnancy in multiple sclerosis. Generated by immunoSEQ multiplex PCR, the TCRdb table keeps only in-frame clones and is missing some. The table has tens of thousands of clones, roughly nine tenths seen once. Trimming at V came to 4 bases and at J to 4 bases, leaving 4 bases not matched to a gene. Looked up from germline, CDR1 is MNHNS and CDR2 is SASEGT. This CDR3 has 15 residues. This TCR derives from a female donor in good health, enrolled as a control in a pregnancy study. Sequences were derived from peripheral blood, sampled in the first trimester of pregnancy. The chain combines TRBV6-1 with TRBJ2-5; 12 bases agree with TRBD2. CDR3 loop: CASSVSSGGGETQYF. Written as DNA, the CDR3 is TGTGCCAGCAGTGTCTCTAGCGGGGGGGGAGAGACCCAGTACTTC.